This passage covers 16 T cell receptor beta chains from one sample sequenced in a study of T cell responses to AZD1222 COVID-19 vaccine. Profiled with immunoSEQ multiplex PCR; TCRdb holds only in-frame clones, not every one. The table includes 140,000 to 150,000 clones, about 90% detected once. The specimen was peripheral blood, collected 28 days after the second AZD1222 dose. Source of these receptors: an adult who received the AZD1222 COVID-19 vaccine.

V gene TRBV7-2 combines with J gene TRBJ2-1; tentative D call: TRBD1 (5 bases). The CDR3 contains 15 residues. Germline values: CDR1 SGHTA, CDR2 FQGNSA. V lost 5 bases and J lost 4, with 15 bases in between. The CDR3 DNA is TGTGCCAGCAGCCCCGGCAGGGTGTCGTACAATGAGCAGTTCTTC. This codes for CASSPGRVSYNEQFF.

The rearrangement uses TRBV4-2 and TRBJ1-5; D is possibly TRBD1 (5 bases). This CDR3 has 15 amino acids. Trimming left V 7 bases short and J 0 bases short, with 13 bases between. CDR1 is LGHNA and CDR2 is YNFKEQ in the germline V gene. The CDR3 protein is CASTLDDSSNQPQHF. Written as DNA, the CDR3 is TGTGCCAGCACCCTGGACGACAGTAGCAATCAGCCCCAGCATTTT.

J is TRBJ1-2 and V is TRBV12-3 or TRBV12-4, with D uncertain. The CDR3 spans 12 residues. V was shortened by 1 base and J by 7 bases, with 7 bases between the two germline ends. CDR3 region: CASSLDWRGYTF. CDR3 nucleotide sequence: TGTGCCAGCAGTTTAGACTGGCGTGGCTACACCTTC.

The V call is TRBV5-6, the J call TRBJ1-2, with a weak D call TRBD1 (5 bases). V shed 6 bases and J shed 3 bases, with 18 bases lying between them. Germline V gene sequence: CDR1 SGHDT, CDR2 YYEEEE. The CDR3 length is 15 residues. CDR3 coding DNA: TGTGCCAGCATCGCACCCAGGGAATTCGACTATGGCTACACCTTC. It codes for CASIAPREFDYGYTF. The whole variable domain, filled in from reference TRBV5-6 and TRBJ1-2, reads DAGVTQSPTHLIKTRGQQVTLRCSPKSGHDTVSWYQQALGQGPQFIFQYYEEEERQRGNFPDRFSGHQFPNYSSELNVNALLLGDSALYLCASIAPREFDYGYTFGSGTRLTVV.

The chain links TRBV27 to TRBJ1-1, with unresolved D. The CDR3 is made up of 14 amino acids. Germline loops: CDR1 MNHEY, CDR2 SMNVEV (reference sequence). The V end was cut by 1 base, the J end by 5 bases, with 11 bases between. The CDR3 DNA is TGTGCCAGCAGTTTATTCTCTTCGGGGACTGAAGCTTTCTTT. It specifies CASSLFSSGTEAFF.

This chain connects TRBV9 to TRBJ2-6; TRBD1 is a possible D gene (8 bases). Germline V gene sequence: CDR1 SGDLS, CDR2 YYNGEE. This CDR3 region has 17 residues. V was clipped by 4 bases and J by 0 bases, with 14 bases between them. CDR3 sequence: CASSLQGGNSGANVLTF. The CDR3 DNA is TGTGCCAGCAGCCTACAGGGGGGGAACTCTGGGGCCAACGTCCTGACTTTC. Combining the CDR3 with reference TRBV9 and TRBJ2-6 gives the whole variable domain DSGVTQTPKHLITATGQRVTLRCSPRSGDLSVYWYQQSLDQGLQFLIQYYNGEERAKGNILERFSAQQFPDLHSELNLSSLELGDSALYFCASSLQGGNSGANVLTFGAGSRLTVL.

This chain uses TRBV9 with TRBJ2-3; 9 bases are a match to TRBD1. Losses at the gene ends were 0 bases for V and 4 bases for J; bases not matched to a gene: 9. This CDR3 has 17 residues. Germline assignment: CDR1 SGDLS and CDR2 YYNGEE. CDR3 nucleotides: TGTGCCAGCAGCGTAGCTTCAGGGACAGGGTATGCAGATACGCAGTATTTT. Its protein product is CASSVASGTGYADTQYF.

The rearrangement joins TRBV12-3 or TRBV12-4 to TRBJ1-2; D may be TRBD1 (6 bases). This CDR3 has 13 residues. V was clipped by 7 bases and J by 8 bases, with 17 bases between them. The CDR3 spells CASTPRGGAGYTF. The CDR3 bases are TGTGCCAGCACTCCGAGGGGGGGGGCGGGCTACACCTTC.

The CDR3 spells CASTRGSTDTQYF. The CDR3 region has the DNA TGTGCCAGCACCCGGGGGAGCACAGATACGCAGTATTTT. The chain recombines TRBV7-2 with TRBJ2-3, with a tentative D call TRBD2 (6 bases). This CDR3 comprises 13 residues. Looked up from germline, CDR1 is SGHTA and CDR2 is FQGNSA. The germline V and J ends were trimmed by 7 bases and 0 bases, with 8 bases remaining between them. Filled out from reference TRBV7-2 and TRBJ2-3, the complete variable domain reads GAGVSQSPSNKVTEKGKDVELRCDPISGHTALYWYRQSLGQGLEFLIYFQGNSAPDKSGLPSDRFSAERTGGSVSTLTIQRTQQEDSAVYLCASTRGSTDTQYFGPGTRLTVL.

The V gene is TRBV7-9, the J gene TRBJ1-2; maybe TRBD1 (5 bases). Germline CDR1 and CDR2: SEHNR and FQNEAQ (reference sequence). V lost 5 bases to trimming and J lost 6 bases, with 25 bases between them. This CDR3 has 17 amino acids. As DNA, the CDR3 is TGTGCCAGCAGCCCCCGGAGGGACTTCGGAATCCTGGATGGCTACACCTTC. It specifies CASSPRRDFGILDGYTF.

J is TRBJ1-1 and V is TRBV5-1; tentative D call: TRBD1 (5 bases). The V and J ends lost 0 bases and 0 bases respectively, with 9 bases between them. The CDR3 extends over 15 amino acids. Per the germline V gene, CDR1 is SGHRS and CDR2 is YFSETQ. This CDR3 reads CASSLERTLNTEAFF. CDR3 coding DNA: TGCGCCAGCAGCTTGGAGCGGACACTGAACACTGAAGCTTTCTTT.

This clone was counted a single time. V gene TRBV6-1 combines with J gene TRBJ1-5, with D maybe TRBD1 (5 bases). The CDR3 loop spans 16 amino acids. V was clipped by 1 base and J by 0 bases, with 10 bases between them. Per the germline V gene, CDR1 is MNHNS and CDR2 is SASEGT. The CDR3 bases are TGTGCCAGCAGTGAAGGGGGGTACTATAGCAATCAGCCCCAGCATTTT. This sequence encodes CASSEGGYYSNQPQHF.

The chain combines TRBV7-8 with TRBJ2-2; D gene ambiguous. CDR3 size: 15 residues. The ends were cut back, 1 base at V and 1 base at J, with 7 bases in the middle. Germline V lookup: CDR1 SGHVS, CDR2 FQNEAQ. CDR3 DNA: TGTGCCAGCAGCTTAGGGATCCGGAACACCGGGGAGCTGTTTTTT. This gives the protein CASSLGIRNTGELFF.

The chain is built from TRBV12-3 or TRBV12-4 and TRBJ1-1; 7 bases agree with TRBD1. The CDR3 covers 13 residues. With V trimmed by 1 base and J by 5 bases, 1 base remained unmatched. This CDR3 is CASSLVRGTEAFF. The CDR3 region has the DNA TGTGCCAGCAGTTTAGTCAGGGGGACTGAAGCTTTCTTT.

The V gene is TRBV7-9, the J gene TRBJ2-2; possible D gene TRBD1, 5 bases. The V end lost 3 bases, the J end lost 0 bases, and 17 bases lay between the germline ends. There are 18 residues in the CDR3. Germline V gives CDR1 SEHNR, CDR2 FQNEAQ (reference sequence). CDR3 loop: CASSFPIGAAPNTGELFF. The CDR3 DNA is TGTGCCAGCAGCTTCCCCATTGGGGCAGCCCCGAACACCGGGGAGCTGTTTTTT.

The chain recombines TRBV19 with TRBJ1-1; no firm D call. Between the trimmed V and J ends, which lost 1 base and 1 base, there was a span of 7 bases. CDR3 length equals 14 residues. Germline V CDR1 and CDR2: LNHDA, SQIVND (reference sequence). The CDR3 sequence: CASSIAERNTEAFF. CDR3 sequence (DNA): TGTGCCAGTAGTATAGCGGAGAGGAACACTGAAGCTTTCTTT. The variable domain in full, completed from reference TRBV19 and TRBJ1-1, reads DGGITQSPKYLFRKEGQNVTLSCEQNLNHDAMYWYRQDPGQGLRLIYYSQIVNDFQKGDIAEGYSVSREKKESFPLTVTSAQKNPTAFYLCASSIAERNTEAFFGQGTRLTVV.